The clone carrying this T cell receptor (beta chain) has more than one count but fewer than ten. The entry originates in a study of regulatory T cells in long-lasting Graves disease. HTBI primers from iRepertoire and Arm-PCR of CDR3 regions yielded the TCR beta libraries. Via MiXCR, TCRdb re-called the multiplex PCR reads, giving one row per CDR3 protein. The profile shows about 430,000 distinct CDR3 sequences, 15% of them singletons. As to time point: newly diagnosed GD, antithyroid drugs for less than 3 months. Scientists built the TCR library using RNA that was extracted from PBMCs. These same data were also listed under a study on T cells in Graves' hyperthyroidism and ophthalmopathy.

The sample in question was peripheral blood mononuclear cells (PBMCs), obtained at new diagnosis, from a patient treated with antithyroid drugs. This TCR came from a woman in her forties with Graves disease.

The CDR3 sequence: CASSLEAGGSHEQYF. The CDR3 DNA is TGTGCCAGCAGCTTAGAGGCAGGGGGCAGCCACGAGCAGTACTTC. The genes are TRBV7-9 and TRBJ2-7; 8 nucleotides line up with TRBD1. The germline V gene has CDR1 SEHNR and CDR2 FQNEAQ (reference sequence). V lost 1 base, J lost 5 bases, and 7 bases stayed unmatched. The length of the CDR3 is 15 residues. The full variable domain, with the rest looked up from reference TRBV7-9 and TRBJ2-7, is DTGVSQNPRHKITKRGQNVTFRCDPISEHNRLYWYRQTLGQGPEFLTYFQNEAQLEKSRLLSDRFSAERPKGSFSTLEIQRTEQGDSAMYLCASSLEAGGSHEQYFGPGTRLTVT.